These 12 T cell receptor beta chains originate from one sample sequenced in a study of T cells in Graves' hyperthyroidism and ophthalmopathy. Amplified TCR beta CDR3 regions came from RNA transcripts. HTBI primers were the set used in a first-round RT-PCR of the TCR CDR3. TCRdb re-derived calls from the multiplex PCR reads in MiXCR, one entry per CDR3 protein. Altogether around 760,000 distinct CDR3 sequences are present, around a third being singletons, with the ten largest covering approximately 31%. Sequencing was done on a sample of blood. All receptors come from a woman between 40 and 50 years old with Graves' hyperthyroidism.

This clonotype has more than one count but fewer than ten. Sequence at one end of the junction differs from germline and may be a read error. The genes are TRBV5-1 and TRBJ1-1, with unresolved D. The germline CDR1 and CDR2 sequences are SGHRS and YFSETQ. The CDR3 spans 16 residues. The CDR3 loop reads CASSLKEIWMNTEAFF. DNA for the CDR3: TGTGCCAGCAGCTTGAAAGAAATTTGGATGAACACTGAAGCTTTCTTT.

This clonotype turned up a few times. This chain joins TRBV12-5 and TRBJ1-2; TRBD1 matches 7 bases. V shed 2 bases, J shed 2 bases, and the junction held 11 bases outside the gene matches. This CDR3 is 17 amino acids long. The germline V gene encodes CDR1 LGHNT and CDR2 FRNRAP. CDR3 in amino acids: CASGLLLMTGLNYGYTF. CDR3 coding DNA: TGTGCTAGTGGTTTGCTACTCATGACAGGGTTAAACTATGGCTACACCTTC.

CDR3 bases: TGTGCCAGCTCACCAGGCGCACGACAAGAGACCCAGTACTTC. Translation gives CASSPGARQETQYF. The rearrangement uses TRBV18 and TRBJ2-5; D gene uncertain. Germline V gene sequence: CDR1 KGHSH, CDR2 LQKENI. The CDR3 is 14 amino acids. V dropped 2 bases and J dropped 2 bases, with 9 bases sitting between them. Full variable domain (missing parts from reference TRBV18 and TRBJ2-5): NAGVMQNPRHLVRRRGQEARLRCSPMKGHSHVYWYRQLPEEGLKFMVYLQKENIIDESGMPKERFSAEFPKEGPSILRIQQVVRGDSAAYFCASSPGARQETQYFGPGTRLLVL.

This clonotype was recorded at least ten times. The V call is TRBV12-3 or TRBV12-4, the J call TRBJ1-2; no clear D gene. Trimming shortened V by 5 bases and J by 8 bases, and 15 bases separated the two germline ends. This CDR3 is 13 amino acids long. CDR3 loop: CASSLSSEEGYTF. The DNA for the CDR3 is TGTGCCAGCAGTCTTTCTTCCGAGGAAGGCTACACCTTC.

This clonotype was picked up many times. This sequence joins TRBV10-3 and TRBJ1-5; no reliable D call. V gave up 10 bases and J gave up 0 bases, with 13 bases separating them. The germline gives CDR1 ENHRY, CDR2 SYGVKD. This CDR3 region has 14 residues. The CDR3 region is CATGRTDSNQPQHF. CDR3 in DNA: TGTGCCACTGGACGGACCGATAGCAATCAGCCCCAGCATTTT.

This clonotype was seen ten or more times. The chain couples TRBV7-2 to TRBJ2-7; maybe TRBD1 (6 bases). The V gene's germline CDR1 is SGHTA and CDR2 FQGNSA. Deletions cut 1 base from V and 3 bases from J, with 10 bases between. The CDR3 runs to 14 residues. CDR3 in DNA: TGTGCCAGCAGCTTAGGCGACAGGCGCTACGAGCAGTACTTC. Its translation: CASSLGDRRYEQYF.

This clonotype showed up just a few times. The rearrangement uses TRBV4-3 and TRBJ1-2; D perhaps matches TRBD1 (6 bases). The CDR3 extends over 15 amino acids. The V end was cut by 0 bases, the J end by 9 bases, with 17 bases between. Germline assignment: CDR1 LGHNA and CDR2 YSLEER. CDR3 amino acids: CASSQDPDSARSYTF. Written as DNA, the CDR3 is TGCGCCAGCAGCCAAGATCCGGACAGCGCACGAAGCTACACCTTC.

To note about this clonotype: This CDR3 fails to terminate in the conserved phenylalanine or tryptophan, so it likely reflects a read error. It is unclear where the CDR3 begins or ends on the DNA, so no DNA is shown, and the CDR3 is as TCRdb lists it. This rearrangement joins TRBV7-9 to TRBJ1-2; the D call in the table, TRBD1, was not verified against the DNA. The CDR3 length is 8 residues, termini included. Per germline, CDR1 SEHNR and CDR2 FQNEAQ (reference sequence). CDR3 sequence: CASSYRGT.

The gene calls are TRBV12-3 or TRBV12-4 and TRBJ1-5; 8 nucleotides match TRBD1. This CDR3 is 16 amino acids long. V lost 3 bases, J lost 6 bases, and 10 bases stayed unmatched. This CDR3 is CASSLNPGGRGQPQHF. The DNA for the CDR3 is TGTGCCAGCAGTTTGAACCCAGGGGGCCGAGGTCAGCCCCAGCATTTT.

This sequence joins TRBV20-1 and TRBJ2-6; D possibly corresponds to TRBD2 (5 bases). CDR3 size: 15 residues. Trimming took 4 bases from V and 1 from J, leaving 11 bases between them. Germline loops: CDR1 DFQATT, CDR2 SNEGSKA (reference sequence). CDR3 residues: CSATDYKSGANVLTF. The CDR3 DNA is TGCAGTGCTACCGACTATAAGTCTGGGGCCAACGTCCTGACTTTC.

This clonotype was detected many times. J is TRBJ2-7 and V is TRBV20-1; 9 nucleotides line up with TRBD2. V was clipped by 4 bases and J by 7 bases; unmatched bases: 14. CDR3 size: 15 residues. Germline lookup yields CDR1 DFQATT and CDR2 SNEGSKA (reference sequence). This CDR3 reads CSATPGLAKWGEQYF. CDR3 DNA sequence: TGCAGTGCTACCCCTGGACTAGCGAAGTGGGGGGAGCAGTACTTC.

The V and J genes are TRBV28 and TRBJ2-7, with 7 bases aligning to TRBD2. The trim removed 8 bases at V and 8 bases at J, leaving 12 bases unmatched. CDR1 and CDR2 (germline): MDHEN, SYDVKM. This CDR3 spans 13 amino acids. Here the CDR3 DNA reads TGTGCCAGCTCCATGGGAGGGTACGACCAGCAGTACTTC. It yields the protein CASSMGGYDQQYF.